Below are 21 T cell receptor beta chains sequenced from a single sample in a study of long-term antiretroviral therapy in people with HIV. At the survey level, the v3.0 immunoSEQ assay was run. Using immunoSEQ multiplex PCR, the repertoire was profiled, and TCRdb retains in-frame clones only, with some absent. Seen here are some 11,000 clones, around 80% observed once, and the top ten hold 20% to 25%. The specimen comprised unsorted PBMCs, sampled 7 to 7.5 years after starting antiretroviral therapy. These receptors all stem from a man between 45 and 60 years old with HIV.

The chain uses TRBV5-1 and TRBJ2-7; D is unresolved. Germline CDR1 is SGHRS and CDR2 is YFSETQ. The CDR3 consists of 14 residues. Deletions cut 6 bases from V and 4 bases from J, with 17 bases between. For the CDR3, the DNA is TGCGCCAGCACCTCAAACTGGGGATCTTACGAGCAGTACTTC. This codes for CASTSNWGSYEQYF.

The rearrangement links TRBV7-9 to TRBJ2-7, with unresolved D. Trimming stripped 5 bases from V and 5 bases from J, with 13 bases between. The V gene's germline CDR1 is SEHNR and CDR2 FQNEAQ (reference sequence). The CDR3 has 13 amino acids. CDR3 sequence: CASSRSESHEQYF. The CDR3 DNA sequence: TGTGCCAGCAGCCGTTCAGAATCCCACGAGCAGTACTTC.

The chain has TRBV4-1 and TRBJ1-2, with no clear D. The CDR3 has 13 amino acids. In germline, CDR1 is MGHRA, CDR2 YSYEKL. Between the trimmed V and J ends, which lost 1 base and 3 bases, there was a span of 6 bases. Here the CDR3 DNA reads TGCGCCAGCAGCCAAGGAGGGTACTATGGCTACACCTTC. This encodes CASSQGGYYGYTF.

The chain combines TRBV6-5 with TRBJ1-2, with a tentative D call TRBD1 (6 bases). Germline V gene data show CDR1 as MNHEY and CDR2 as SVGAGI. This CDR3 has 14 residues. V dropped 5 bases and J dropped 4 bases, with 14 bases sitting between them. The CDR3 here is CASSAGGGSYGYTF. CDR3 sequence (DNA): TGTGCCAGCAGTGCGGGGGGGGGCTCCTATGGCTACACCTTC.

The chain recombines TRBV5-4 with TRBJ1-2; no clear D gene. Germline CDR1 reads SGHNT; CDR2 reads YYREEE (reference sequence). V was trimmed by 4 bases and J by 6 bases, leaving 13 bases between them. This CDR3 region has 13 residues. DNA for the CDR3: TGTGCCAGCAGCCTAAGGGATTTCGATGGCTACACCTTC. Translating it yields CASSLRDFDGYTF.

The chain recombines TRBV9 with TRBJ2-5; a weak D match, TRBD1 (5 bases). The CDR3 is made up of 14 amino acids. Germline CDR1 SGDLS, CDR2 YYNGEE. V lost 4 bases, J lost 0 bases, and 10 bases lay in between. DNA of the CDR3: TGTGCCAGCAGCCCAGGGCATTACCAAGAGACCCAGTACTTC. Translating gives CASSPGHYQETQYF. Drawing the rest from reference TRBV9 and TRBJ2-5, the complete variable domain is DSGVTQTPKHLITATGQRVTLRCSPRSGDLSVYWYQQSLDQGLQFLIQYYNGEERAKGNILERFSAQQFPDLHSELNLSSLELGDSALYFCASSPGHYQETQYFGPGTRLLVL.

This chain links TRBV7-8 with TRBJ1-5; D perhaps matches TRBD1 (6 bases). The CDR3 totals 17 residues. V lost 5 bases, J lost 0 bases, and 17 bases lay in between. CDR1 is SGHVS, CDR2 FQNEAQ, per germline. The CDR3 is CASSRPEGTTSNQPQHF. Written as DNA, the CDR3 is TGTGCCAGCAGCCGTCCGGAGGGGACAACTAGCAATCAGCCCCAGCATTTT.

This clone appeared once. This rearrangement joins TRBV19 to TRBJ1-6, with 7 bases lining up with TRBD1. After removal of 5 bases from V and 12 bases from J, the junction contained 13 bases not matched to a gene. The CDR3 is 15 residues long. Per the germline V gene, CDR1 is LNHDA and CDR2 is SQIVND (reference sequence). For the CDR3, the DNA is TGTGCCAGTAGTGGTTCGACAGGGCTAACAGGACCCCTCCACTTT. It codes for CASSGSTGLTGPLHF. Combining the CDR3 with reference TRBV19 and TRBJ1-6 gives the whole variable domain DGGITQSPKYLFRKEGQNVTLSCEQNLNHDAMYWYRQDPGQGLRLIYYSQIVNDFQKGDIAEGYSVSREKKESFPLTVTSAQKNPTAFYLCASSGSTGLTGPLHFGNGTRLTVT.

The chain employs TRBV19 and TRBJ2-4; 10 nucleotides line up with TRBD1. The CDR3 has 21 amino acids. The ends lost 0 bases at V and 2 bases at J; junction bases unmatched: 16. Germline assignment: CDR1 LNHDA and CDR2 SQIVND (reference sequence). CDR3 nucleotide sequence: TGTGCCAGTAGTATAGAGGGGCGGGACAGGGGACTTTTGCACCCCAAAAACATTCAGTACTTC. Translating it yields CASSIEGRDRGLLHPKNIQYF.

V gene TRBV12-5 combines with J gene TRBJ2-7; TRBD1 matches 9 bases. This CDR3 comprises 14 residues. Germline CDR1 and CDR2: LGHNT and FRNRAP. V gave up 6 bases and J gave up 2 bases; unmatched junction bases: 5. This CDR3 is CASGPDRGTYEQYF. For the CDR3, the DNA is TGTGCTAGTGGCCCGGACAGGGGAACCTACGAGCAGTACTTC.

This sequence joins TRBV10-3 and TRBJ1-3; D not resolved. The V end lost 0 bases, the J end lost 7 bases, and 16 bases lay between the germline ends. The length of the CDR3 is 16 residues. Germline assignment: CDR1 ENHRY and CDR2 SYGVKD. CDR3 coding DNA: TGTGCCATCAGTGAGTCCATGGCTGCGGGCTCCAACACCATATATTTT. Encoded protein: CAISESMAAGSNTIYF.

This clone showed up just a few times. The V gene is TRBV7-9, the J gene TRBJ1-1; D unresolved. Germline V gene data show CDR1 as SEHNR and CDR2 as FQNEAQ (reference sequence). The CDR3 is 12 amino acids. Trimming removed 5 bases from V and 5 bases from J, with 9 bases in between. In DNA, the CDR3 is TGTGCCAGCAGCCTCGGTTCGACTGAAGCTTTCTTT. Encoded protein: CASSLGSTEAFF.

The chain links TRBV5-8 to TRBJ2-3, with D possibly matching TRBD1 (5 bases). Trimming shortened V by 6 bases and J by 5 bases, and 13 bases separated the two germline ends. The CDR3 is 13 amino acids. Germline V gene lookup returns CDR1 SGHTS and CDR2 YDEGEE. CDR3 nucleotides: TGTGCCAGCACCCCGTCAGGGATAGATACGCAGTATTTT. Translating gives CASTPSGIDTQYF.

The CDR3 reads CASRLTTGTEYGYTF. The CDR3 region has the DNA TGTGCCAGCAGATTAACGACCGGGACGGAATATGGCTACACCTTC. The rearrangement links TRBV6-1 to TRBJ1-2; maybe TRBD1 (5 bases). The CDR3 has 15 residues. The V gene's germline CDR1 is MNHNS and CDR2 SASEGT. V dropped 6 bases and J dropped 5 bases, with 19 bases sitting between them.

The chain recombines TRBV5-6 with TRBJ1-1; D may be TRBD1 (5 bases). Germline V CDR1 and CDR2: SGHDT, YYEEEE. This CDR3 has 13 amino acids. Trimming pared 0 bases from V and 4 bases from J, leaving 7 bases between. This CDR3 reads CASSLAGLTEAFF. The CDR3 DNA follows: TGTGCCAGCAGCTTGGCGGGGCTCACTGAAGCTTTCTTT. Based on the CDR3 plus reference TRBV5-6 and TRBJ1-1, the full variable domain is DAGVTQSPTHLIKTRGQQVTLRCSPKSGHDTVSWYQQALGQGPQFIFQYYEEEERQRGNFPDRFSGHQFPNYSSELNVNALLLGDSALYLCASSLAGLTEAFFGQGTRLTVV.

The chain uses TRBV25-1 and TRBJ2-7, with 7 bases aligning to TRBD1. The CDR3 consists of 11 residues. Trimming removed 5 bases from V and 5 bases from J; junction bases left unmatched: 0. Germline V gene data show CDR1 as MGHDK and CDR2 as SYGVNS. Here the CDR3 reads CASSQGDEQYF. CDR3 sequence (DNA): TGTGCCAGCAGTCAGGGGGACGAGCAGTACTTC.

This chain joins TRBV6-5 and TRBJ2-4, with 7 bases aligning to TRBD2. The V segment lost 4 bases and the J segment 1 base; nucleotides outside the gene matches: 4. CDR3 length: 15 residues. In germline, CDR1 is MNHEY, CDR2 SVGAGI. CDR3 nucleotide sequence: TGTGCCAGCAGTTCCGCGGGGGAGGCCAAAAACATTCAGTACTTC. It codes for CASSSAGEAKNIQYF.

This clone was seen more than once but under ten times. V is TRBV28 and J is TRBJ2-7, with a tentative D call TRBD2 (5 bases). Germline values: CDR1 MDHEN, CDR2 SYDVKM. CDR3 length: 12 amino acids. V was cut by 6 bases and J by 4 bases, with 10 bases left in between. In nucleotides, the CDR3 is TGTGCCAGCAGCACCGGGGAGTACGAGCAGTACTTC. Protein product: CASSTGEYEQYF.

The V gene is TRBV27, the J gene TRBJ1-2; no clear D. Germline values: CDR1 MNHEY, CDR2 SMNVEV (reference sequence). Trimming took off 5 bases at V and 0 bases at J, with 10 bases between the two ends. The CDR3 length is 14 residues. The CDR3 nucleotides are TGTGCCAGCAGTCTGACCGGTACTAACTATGGCTACACCTTC. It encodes CASSLTGTNYGYTF.

The CDR3 bases are TGCAGCGTTTCTGACAGGTGGCCTTATGGCTACACCTTC. Its translation is CSVSDRWPYGYTF. This chain joins TRBV29-1 and TRBJ1-2, with a tentative D call TRBD1 (6 bases). The CDR3 sequence is 13 residues long. CDR1 and CDR2 from the germline V gene are SQVTM and ANQGSEA. Trimming removed 5 bases from V and 5 bases from J, with 15 bases in between. Looking up the rest from reference TRBV29-1 and TRBJ1-2 gives the full variable domain: SAVISQKPSRDICQRGTSLTIQCQVDSQVTMMFWYRQQPGQSLTLIATANQGSEATYESGFVIDKFPISRPNLTFSTLTVSNMSPEDSSIYLCSVSDRWPYGYTFGSGTRLTVV.

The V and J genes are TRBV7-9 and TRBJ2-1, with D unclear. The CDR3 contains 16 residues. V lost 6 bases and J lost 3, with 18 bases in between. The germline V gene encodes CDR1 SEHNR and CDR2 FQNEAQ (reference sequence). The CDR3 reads CASRPSGTRIYNEQFF. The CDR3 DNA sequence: TGTGCCAGCAGGCCCTCAGGCACCAGAATCTACAATGAGCAGTTCTTC.